These 18 T cell receptor beta chains were sequenced from one sample in a study of CD8 T cells in ankylosing spondylitis. MiXCR was run by TCRdb on the 5' RACE reads, yielding one entry per CDR3 protein. This table has fewer than 200,000 distinct CDR3 sequences, 18% appearing once. Specimen: blood, either unsorted or a sorted T cell fraction (not recorded which). Every receptor here comes from a male donor aged 5-29 years with ankylosing spondylitis or in good health (not recorded which).

This clonotype was counted ten times or more. J is TRBJ2-2 and V is TRBV11-2; D remains ambiguous. The CDR3 totals 15 residues. The ends were cut back, 5 bases at V and 5 bases at J, with 15 bases in the middle. Germline CDR1 and CDR2: SGHAT and FQNNGV. The CDR3 coding sequence is TGTGCCAGCAGCCAAACCGGTACCTTGACCGGGGAGCTGTTTTTT. It yields the protein CASSQTGTLTGELFF.

This clonotype was counted ten times or more. The V and J genes are TRBV5-1 and TRBJ2-5, with D perhaps TRBD1 (5 bases). Trimming removed 0 bases at V and 2 bases at J, with 8 bases between. CDR1 and CDR2 (germline): SGHRS, YFSETQ. The CDR3 spans 14 residues. In DNA, the CDR3 is TGCGCCAGCAGCTTGGGACAGATACAAGAGACCCAGTACTTC. This encodes CASSLGQIQETQYF. Together with reference TRBV5-1 and TRBJ2-5, the CDR3 gives the full variable domain: KAGVTQTPRYLIKTRGQQVTLSCSPISGHRSVSWYQQTPGQGLQFLFEYFSETQRNKGNFPGRFSGRQFSNSRSEMNVSTLELGDSALYLCASSLGQIQETQYFGPGTRLLVL.

The sample holds many counts of this clonotype. This chain connects TRBV5-1 to TRBJ2-7, with 9 bases aligning to TRBD1. V lost 2 bases to trimming and J lost 2 bases; unmatched junction nucleotides: 11. Germline V lookup: CDR1 SGHRS, CDR2 YFSETQ. This CDR3 is 17 amino acids long. CDR3 bases: TGCGCCAGCAGCTTCACGACCCCGGGACAGGGAACCTACGAGCAGTACTTC. This translates into CASSFTTPGQGTYEQYF.

This clonotype was counted at least ten times. The chain links TRBV20-1 to TRBJ2-5, with TRBD2 identical over 13 bases. Germline CDR1 and CDR2: DFQATT and SNEGSKA (reference sequence). This CDR3 has 15 amino acids. V was pared by 0 bases and J by 9 bases, with 7 bases of the junction left unmatched. CDR3 DNA sequence: TGCAGTGCTAGAGATCAACTAGCGGGAGGGAGGGCCCAGTACTTC. Protein sequence: CSARDQLAGGRAQYF.

This clonotype appeared many times. This chain links TRBV5-1 with TRBJ2-5; D is possibly TRBD1 (6 bases). The germline V gene encodes CDR1 SGHRS and CDR2 YFSETQ. Trimming took 5 bases from V and 1 from J, leaving 9 bases between them. The CDR3 runs 13 residues. CDR3 in DNA: TGCGCCAGCAGAACAGGGAGCCAAGAGACCCAGTACTTC. Protein sequence: CASRTGSQETQYF. Full variable domain (remainder filled in from reference TRBV5-1 and TRBJ2-5): KAGVTQTPRYLIKTRGQQVTLSCSPISGHRSVSWYQQTPGQGLQFLFEYFSETQRNKGNFPGRFSGRQFSNSRSEMNVSTLELGDSALYLCASRTGSQETQYFGPGTRLLVL.

This clonotype was counted many times. V is TRBV12-3 or TRBV12-4 and J is TRBJ2-2, with 11 bases fitting TRBD2. This CDR3 region has 16 residues. After removal of 6 bases from V and 3 bases from J, the junction contained 6 bases not matched to a gene. The DNA of the CDR3 is TGTGCCAGCAGAGCCGGGACTAGCGGAGACACCGGGGAGCTGTTTTTT. This translates into CASRAGTSGDTGELFF.

There are many counts of this clonotype. The chain has TRBV30 and TRBJ2-3; 9 bases agree with TRBD1. With V trimmed by 5 bases and J by 3 bases, 9 bases remained unmatched. CDR1 and CDR2 (germline): GTSNPN, SVGIG (reference sequence). This CDR3 has 15 residues. The CDR3 nucleotides read TGTGCCTGGGACGTACAGGGGGCGAGGACAGATACGCAGTATTTT. Amino acids: CAWDVQGARTDTQYF.

This clonotype was observed at least ten times. The gene calls are TRBV11-2 and TRBJ1-1; no clear D gene. This CDR3 contains 16 residues. Deletions cut 1 base from V and 8 bases from J, with 20 bases between. The germline gives CDR1 SGHAT, CDR2 FQNNGV. The CDR3, as DNA: TGTGCCAGCAGCTTAGTGTTCCGGGGTCCTAGGGAGGAAGCTTTCTTT. Its protein is CASSLVFRGPREEAFF.

This clonotype was observed at least ten times. The chain carries TRBV6-5 and TRBJ2-1, with 7 bases fitting TRBD2. CDR1 is MNHEY and CDR2 is SVGAGI in the germline V gene. The junction had 2 bases not matched to a gene; V was cut back by 7 bases and J by 5 bases. The CDR3 loop spans 12 amino acids. The DNA of the CDR3 is TGTGCCAGCAACAGCGGGAACAATGAGCAGTTCTTC. It yields the protein CASNSGNNEQFF.

This clonotype appeared many times. The chain combines TRBV29-1 with TRBJ2-5; weak D call: TRBD1 (5 bases). The CDR3 is 13 amino acids. The germline V gene encodes CDR1 SQVTM and CDR2 ANQGSEA. With 7 bases removed from V and 0 bases from J, the gap between germline ends came to 12 bases. CDR3 region: CSAFTGYQETQYF. As DNA, the CDR3 is TGCAGCGCATTCACAGGATACCAAGAGACCCAGTACTTC.

This clonotype was recorded many times. The V gene is TRBV12-5, the J gene TRBJ2-1; D call uncertain. Germline values: CDR1 LGHNT, CDR2 FRNRAP. The CDR3 has 15 residues. V was cut by 1 base and J by 10 bases, with 17 bases left in between. The CDR3 loop is CASGLDPPTGSEQFF. DNA of the CDR3: TGTGCTAGTGGTTTGGACCCACCCACGGGCTCCGAGCAGTTCTTC. Full variable domain (missing parts from reference TRBV12-5 and TRBJ2-1): DARVTQTPRHKVTEMGQEVTMRCQPILGHNTVFWYRQTMMQGLELLAYFRNRAPLDDSGMPKDRFSAEMPDATLATLKIQPSEPRDSAVYFCASGLDPPTGSEQFFGPGTRLTVL.

This clonotype occurred many times. The chain employs TRBV20-1 and TRBJ2-3; D is undetermined. Trimming removed 3 bases from V and 1 base from J, with 11 bases in between. Germline values: CDR1 DFQATT, CDR2 SNEGSKA (reference sequence). This CDR3 spans 14 amino acids. CDR3 nucleotide sequence: TGCAGTGCTAGGCGGATAACTGGCACAGATACGCAGTATTTT. Translated, it gives CSARRITGTDTQYF.

This clonotype was seen many times. V is TRBV20-1 and J is TRBJ2-4; no firm D call. The CDR3 contains 13 residues. Germline lookup yields CDR1 DFQATT and CDR2 SNEGSKA (reference sequence). Trimming left V 3 bases short and J 0 bases short, with 6 bases between. CDR3 sequence (DNA): TGCAGTGCTAGTCTTGTAGCCAAAAACATTCAGTACTTC. It translates to CSASLVAKNIQYF.

This clonotype was recorded many times. This chain uses TRBV11-3 with TRBJ2-3; no reliable D call. This CDR3 has 14 amino acids. V gave up 5 bases and J gave up 7 bases, with 16 bases separating them. Germline V gene lookup returns CDR1 SGHNT and CDR2 YENEEA. CDR3 bases: TGTGCCAGCAGCCCCCGAGCGTTTCGAAATACGCAGTATTTT. Translation gives CASSPRAFRNTQYF. Full variable domain (rest looked up from reference TRBV11-3 and TRBJ2-3): EAGVVQSPRYKIIEKKQPVAFWCNPISGHNTLYWYLQNLGQGPELLIRYENEEAVDDSQLPKDRFSAERLKGVDSTLKIQPAELGDSAVYLCASSPRAFRNTQYFGPGTRLTVL.

This clonotype occurred many times. The chain carries TRBV25-1 and TRBJ2-1; 11 nucleotides align to TRBD2. This CDR3 spans 18 amino acids. Trimming removed 4 bases from V and 9 bases from J; junction bases left unmatched: 17. Germline CDR1 and CDR2: MGHDK and SYGVNS. CDR3 amino acids: CASSGVKGLAVGSGEQFF. As DNA, the CDR3 is TGTGCCAGCAGTGGGGTCAAGGGACTAGCGGTAGGATCGGGTGAGCAGTTCTTC.

Many counts were recorded for this clonotype. This chain connects TRBV15 to TRBJ1-6; D not resolved. Germline V gene data show CDR1 as LNHNV and CDR2 as YYDKDF (reference sequence). V dropped 3 bases and J dropped 7 bases, with 4 bases sitting between them. This CDR3 is built from 12 residues. In DNA, the CDR3 is TGTGCCACCAGCAGCGAGAATTCACCCCTCCACTTT. This encodes CATSSENSPLHF.

This clonotype was observed at least ten times. The chain links TRBV12-3 or TRBV12-4 to TRBJ2-1, with TRBD2 identical over 9 bases. V was pared by 1 base and J by 4 bases, with 8 bases of the junction left unmatched. CDR3 length: 17 residues. The CDR3 DNA is TGTGCCAGCAGTTTAGGGACTAGCGCCCCCTTTTACAATGAGCAGTTCTTC. It is translated as CASSLGTSAPFYNEQFF.

The sample holds many counts of this clonotype. The rearrangement joins TRBV29-1 to TRBJ2-2; 10 nucleotides align to TRBD1. J gave up 6 bases and V 6 bases, and 10 bases lay outside the gene matches. The CDR3 has 15 residues. CDR1 is SQVTM, CDR2 ANQGSEA, per germline. In DNA form, the CDR3 reads TGCAGCGTCCGCCCGGGACAGGGGACCCCCGGGGAGCTGTTTTTT. Its translation: CSVRPGQGTPGELFF.